This T cell receptor beta chain emerged from a study of blood T cell repertoires in COVID-19. Overall study context: PBMCs, B-cell-depleted T cells, or T cells were the source of the cDNA or gDNA that made up the material.

Assay: immunoSEQ multiplex PCR; the TCRdb copy retains only in-frame clones and omits some. The sample lists approximately 470,000 clones, about 85% seen once, with about 0.65% in the top ten. Individuals drawn from some 25 US areas were roughly 18 to 95 years old. Germline V gives CDR1 SGHRS, CDR2 YFSETQ. Trimming took 4 bases from V and 2 from J, leaving 13 bases between them. The CDR3 has 15 amino acids. The sequence was collected from a woman aged 18-29 years who had recovered from COVID-19. The chain joins TRBV5-1 to TRBJ2-1, with a possible D match to TRBD1 (6 bases). What was sequenced was PBMCs or T cells enriched from blood (not recorded which). Here the CDR3 reads CASSEGVGPYNEQFF. The CDR3 DNA follows: TGCGCCAGCAGCGAGGGGGTAGGCCCCTACAATGAGCAGTTCTTC. Full variable domain (outside the CDR3, taken from reference TRBV5-1 and TRBJ2-1): KAGVTQTPRYLIKTRGQQVTLSCSPISGHRSVSWYQQTPGQGLQFLFEYFSETQRNKGNFPGRFSGRQFSNSRSEMNVSTLELGDSALYLCASSEGVGPYNEQFFGPGTRLTVL.